This T cell receptor beta chain was profiled in a study of blood T cells in healthy people across ages. Donors ranged from about 6 to 90 years old and were healthy Caucasians in Russia. The germline CDR1 and CDR2 sequences are SQVTM and ANQGSEA. The CDR3 sequence is 15 residues long. Losses at the gene ends were 3 bases for V and 11 bases for J; bases not matched to a gene: 17. A second roughly 6 to 12 cycle PCR used barcoded and J-beta primers. MiXCR was run by TCRdb on the 5' RACE reads, yielding one entry per CDR3 protein. The sample carries some 1,800,000 distinct CDR3 sequences, around 40% recorded once.

This TCR was recovered from a human donor in good health. The sequenced material came from blood. This chain links TRBV29-1 with TRBJ2-5; 8 bases fit TRBD2. CDR3 protein: CSVEYRGGPPNEQYF. CDR3 coding DNA: TGCAGCGTTGAGTATCGGGGGGGGCCCCCCAATGAGCAGTACTTC.